These 2 T cell receptor beta chains came from one sample sequenced in a study of CD8 T cells in ankylosing spondylitis. Notes on the study in general: One TCR beta motif, made up of 7 or 8 highly homologous variants, appeared characteristic of ankylosing spondylitis blood.

TCRdb recomputed calls from the 5' RACE reads with MiXCR, one row per CDR3 protein. Of hundreds of thousands of distinct CDR3 sequences listed, approximately 12% are singletons. No antigen has been assigned to these receptors. Source material: blood, either unsorted or a sorted T cell fraction (not recorded which). These receptors originate from a male donor with ankylosing spondylitis.

The chain links TRBV24-1 to TRBJ1-5; no clear D gene. V was cut by 7 bases and J by 2 bases, with 11 bases left in between. From germline, CDR1 is KGHDR and CDR2 SFDVKD. The CDR3 consists of 14 residues. CDR3 residues: CATRAGGRNQPQHF. CDR3 in DNA: TGTGCCACCAGGGCAGGTGGCCGCAATCAGCCCCAGCATTTT.

V gene TRBV24-1 combines with J gene TRBJ1-2, with 12 bases identical to TRBD1. The CDR3 loop spans 18 amino acids. The V gene end was trimmed by 2 bases and the J gene end by 2 bases; junction bases not matched to a gene: 8. Per germline, CDR1 KGHDR and CDR2 SFDVKD. CDR3 bases: TGTGCCACCAGTGATTCGCCGGGACAGGGGGCAGCGAACTATGGCTACACCTTC. It codes for CATSDSPGQGAANYGYTF.